Following are 21 T cell receptor beta chains from one sample sequenced in a study of T-cell reconstitution after alpha-beta-depleted transplantation in children. Molecular barcoding with unique molecular identifiers was used for the TCRbeta library. TCRdb independently ran MiXCR on the PCR reads; one entry per CDR3 protein. The sample consists of 150,000 to 200,000 distinct CDR3 sequences, about 6.4% of them appearing once. The sequencing here drew on PBMCs from the stem cell graft donor, taken from the stem cell graft. Receptors originate from a human donor who donated a stem cell graft to a child with Wiskott-Aldrich syndrome.

The chain employs TRBV5-1 and TRBJ2-7; 9 nucleotides align to TRBD1. J was trimmed by 6 bases and V by 0 bases; bases with no gene match: 4. Germline V CDR1 and CDR2: SGHRS, YFSETQ. This CDR3 comprises 14 residues. CDR3 in DNA: TGCGCCAGCAGCTTGGGACAGGGGGTTGGCGAGCAGTACTTC. It yields the protein CASSLGQGVGEQYF.

This clonotype was recorded many times. This chain joins TRBV20-1 and TRBJ1-1; possibly TRBD1 for D (5 bases). Germline V CDR1 and CDR2: DFQATT, SNEGSKA (reference sequence). Trimming stripped 0 bases from V and 8 bases from J, with 10 bases between. This CDR3 has 12 residues. The CDR3 region has the DNA TGCAGTGCTAGAGAGGGGGGTAGGGAAGCTTTCTTT. Protein sequence: CSAREGGREAFF.

In this sample, this clonotype turned up many times. The chain joins TRBV13 to TRBJ2-7, with a weak D call TRBD1 (6 bases). Deletions cut 7 bases from V and 0 bases from J, with 10 bases between. The germline gives CDR1 PRHDT, CDR2 FYEKMQ (reference sequence). The CDR3 extends over 13 amino acids. This CDR3 is CASTLDSSYEQYF. CDR3 nucleotide sequence: TGTGCCAGCACCCTGGACAGCTCCTACGAGCAGTACTTC.

This clonotype was counted many times. This chain links TRBV5-5 with TRBJ2-2, with D unresolved. The CDR3 runs to 14 residues. Germline V lookup: CDR1 SGHKS, CDR2 YYEKEE (reference sequence). The V end was cut by 0 bases, the J end by 4 bases, with 7 bases between. The CDR3 nucleotides are TGTGCCAGCAGCTTGGACAGTCGCACCGGGGAGCTGTTTTTT. This gives the protein CASSLDSRTGELFF.

This clonotype showed up many times. The genes are TRBV10-3 and TRBJ1-6; unclear D gene. The CDR3 has 15 amino acids. Germline CDR1 ENHRY, CDR2 SYGVKD. Trimming pared 3 bases from V and 1 base from J, leaving 7 bases between. CDR3 DNA sequence: TGTGCCATCAGTGATGAAGGGTCCTATAATTCACCCCTCCACTTT. Its protein product is CAISDEGSYNSPLHF.

At least ten counts were recorded for this clonotype. V is TRBV5-1 and J is TRBJ1-2; 8 positions agree with TRBD1. CDR3 length: 14 residues. Germline loops: CDR1 SGHRS, CDR2 YFSETQ. V was pared by 3 bases and J by 6 bases, with 7 bases of the junction left unmatched. The CDR3 nucleotides are TGCGCCAGCAGCTCTGGACAGGGTGTCCATGGCTACACCTTC. Protein sequence: CASSSGQGVHGYTF.

The table lists this clonotype with many counts. J is TRBJ2-1 and V is TRBV5-1; D might be TRBD1 (6 bases). This CDR3 contains 16 residues. CDR1 and CDR2 from the germline V gene are SGHRS and YFSETQ. V dropped 3 bases and J dropped 5 bases, with 18 bases sitting between them. CDR3 sequence: CASSSQQGPPNNEQFF. CDR3 nucleotide sequence: TGCGCCAGCAGCTCGCAACAGGGCCCCCCAAACAATGAGCAGTTCTTC.

This clonotype showed up many times. The CDR3 protein is CASSSEGRMYGYTF. The CDR3 DNA reads as TGCGCCAGCAGCTCGGAAGGCAGAATGTATGGCTACACCTTC. The chain uses TRBV5-1 and TRBJ1-2, with D uncertain. Trimming stripped 3 bases from V and 5 bases from J, with 14 bases between. The CDR3 is 14 amino acids. CDR1 SGHRS and CDR2 YFSETQ come from the germline V gene.

This clonotype has just a few counts. The genes are TRBV20-1 and TRBJ1-2, with a weak D call TRBD1 (6 bases). The CDR3 runs 14 residues. Germline assignment: CDR1 DFQATT and CDR2 SNEGSKA (reference sequence). V gave up 5 bases and J gave up 8 bases, with 21 bases separating them. The CDR3 here is CSADLQGSLSGYTF. Written as DNA, the CDR3 is TGCAGTGCTGATTTACAGGGAAGCTTGAGCGGCTACACCTTC.

In this sample, this clonotype turned up many times. The chain has TRBV12-3 or TRBV12-4 and TRBJ2-1; D may match TRBD1 or TRBD2 (6 bases each). Trimming removed 8 bases at V and 7 bases at J, with 21 bases between. There are 15 residues in the CDR3. Written as DNA, the CDR3 is TGTGCCAGCGGAGCTCCACGGGGGCTGTCGAATGAGCAGTTCTTC. Protein: CASGAPRGLSNEQFF.

This clonotype has ten or more counts. The chain has TRBV5-1 and TRBJ2-7; weak D call: TRBD2 (6 bases). V was trimmed by 4 bases and J by 0 bases, leaving 11 bases between them. From germline, CDR1 is SGHRS and CDR2 YFSETQ. The length of the CDR3 is 14 residues. CDR3 in DNA: TGCGCCAGCAGCGGGAGGTCCCCCTCCTACGAGCAGTACTTC. Its translation: CASSGRSPSYEQYF.

The CDR3 nucleotides are TGTGCCAGCAGCTTAGACCGGTATGGGGGCTACGAGCAGTACTTC. This translates into CASSLDRYGGYEQYF. This chain connects TRBV13 to TRBJ2-7, with D perhaps being TRBD1 or TRBD2 (5 bases each). The CDR3 is 15 residues long. The V end was cut by 1 base, the J end by 3 bases, with 13 bases between. Germline V lookup: CDR1 PRHDT, CDR2 FYEKMQ (reference sequence).

This clonotype was counted many times. This chain uses TRBV9 with TRBJ2-3, with TRBD2 as a possible D gene (6 bases). Between the trimmed V and J ends, which lost 0 bases and 4 bases, there was a span of 9 bases. Germline values: CDR1 SGDLS, CDR2 YYNGEE. The CDR3 runs to 14 residues. CDR3 DNA: TGTGCCAGCAGCGTAGTGGAGGGTTCAGATACGCAGTATTTT. This codes for CASSVVEGSDTQYF.

In this sample, this clonotype turned up many times. This chain links TRBV7-2 with TRBJ2-5; the D is unclear. CDR1 and CDR2 from the germline V gene are SGHTA and FQGNSA. Trimming took 5 bases from V and 6 from J, leaving 13 bases between them. The CDR3 is 13 residues long. CDR3 nucleotides: TGTGCCAGCAGCGCCGACTGGGCAAAGACCCAGTACTTC. Its translation: CASSADWAKTQYF.

Many counts were recorded for this clonotype. The V gene is TRBV5-5, the J gene TRBJ2-6; possible D gene TRBD1, 6 bases. V lost 2 bases and J lost 2, with 8 bases in between. The CDR3 has 15 residues. CDR1 is SGHKS and CDR2 is YYEKEE in the germline V gene (reference sequence). This CDR3 reads CASSFSGAGANVLTF. In DNA form, the CDR3 reads TGTGCCAGCAGCTTTTCAGGGGCTGGGGCCAACGTCCTGACTTTC.

At least ten counts were recorded for this clonotype. This sequence joins TRBV5-6 and TRBJ2-1, with TRBD2 matching 7 bases. The germline gives CDR1 SGHDT, CDR2 YYEEEE. The CDR3 loop spans 13 amino acids. J lost 7 bases, V lost 9 bases, and 10 bases had no gene match. The CDR3 sequence is CATYASGGNEQFF. The CDR3 bases are TGTGCCACTTACGCTAGCGGAGGAAATGAGCAGTTCTTC.

The chain carries TRBV20-1 and TRBJ2-4; 9 bases align to TRBD2. CDR3 size: 17 residues. Trimming took 6 bases from V and 0 from J; bases not matched to a gene: 12. CDR1 is DFQATT and CDR2 is SNEGSKA in the germline V gene (reference sequence). As DNA, the CDR3 is TGCAGTGCCGGGGGCGGGGGGGCGATTTTAGCCAAAAACATTCAGTACTTC. Its translation is CSAGGGGAILAKNIQYF.

The sample holds many counts of this clonotype. The genes are TRBV5-1 and TRBJ1-4; D gene ambiguous. Germline V CDR1 and CDR2: SGHRS, YFSETQ. The CDR3 is 13 residues long. The ends were cut back, 4 bases at V and 8 bases at J, with 12 bases in the middle. The CDR3 loop reads CASSPDYGEKLFF. CDR3 DNA sequence: TGCGCCAGCAGCCCCGATTACGGAGAAAAACTGTTTTTT. The variable domain in full, completed from reference TRBV5-1 and TRBJ1-4, reads KAGVTQTPRYLIKTRGQQVTLSCSPISGHRSVSWYQQTPGQGLQFLFEYFSETQRNKGNFPGRFSGRQFSNSRSEMNVSTLELGDSALYLCASSPDYGEKLFFGSGTQLSVL.

Details on this clonotype: This may arise from a read error, as a much more abundant clone is one base away. J is TRBJ2-2 and V is TRBV6-2 or TRBV6-3; 10 bases are shared with TRBD2. The CDR3 consists of 16 residues. Germline V gene sequence: CDR1 MNHEY, CDR2 SVGEGT. The J segment lost 1 base and the V segment lost 5 bases, leaving 4 bases of the junction unmatched. The CDR3 DNA reads TGTGCCAGCAGTCGGCCTAGCGGGAGGAACACCGGGGAGCTGTTTTTT. This gives the protein CASSRPSGRNTGELFF.

Note on this clonotype: Sequence at one end of the junction differs from germline and may be a read error. This rearrangement joins TRBV20-1 to TRBJ2-3, with D possibly being TRBD2 (6 bases). Per germline, CDR1 DFQATT and CDR2 SNEGSKA (reference sequence). The CDR3 totals 15 residues. The CDR3 region is CCADLGLADIDTQYF. In DNA, the CDR3 is TGCTGTGCTGACCTCGGTTTAGCGGATATAGATACGCAGTATTTT.

This clonotype was counted many times. This chain connects TRBV12-3 or TRBV12-4 to TRBJ2-1, with TRBD2 identical over 11 bases. The CDR3 has 17 residues. V was pared by 6 bases and J by 8 bases, with 15 bases of the junction left unmatched. The CDR3 DNA reads as TGTGCCAGCAGATTGACTAGCGGGACCCTCACGTTGGATGAGCAGTTCTTC. It is translated as CASRLTSGTLTLDEQFF.